This TCR beta chain was documented in a study of shared clonotypes between healthy human individuals. Sequencing was performed with immunoSEQ multiplex PCR; in TCRdb, only in-frame clones are kept and a portion is missing. The sample includes roughly 500,000 clones, roughly 77% seen only once; the top ten take around 14%. J was trimmed by 1 base and V by 1 base; bases with no gene match: 6. This CDR3 is built from 17 residues. In germline, CDR1 is LGHNA, CDR2 YNFKEQ. Sequencing was done on a sample of PBMCs. The sequence derives from a middle-aged woman in good health. Some clones in this sample may be carry-over from other donors' samples. The chain carries TRBV4-2 and TRBJ2-3, with 9 positions matching TRBD1. The CDR3 reads CASSQGPTGGGTDTQYF. CDR3 in DNA: TGTGCCAGCAGCCAAGGTCCGACAGGGGGGGGCACAGATACGCAGTATTTT.